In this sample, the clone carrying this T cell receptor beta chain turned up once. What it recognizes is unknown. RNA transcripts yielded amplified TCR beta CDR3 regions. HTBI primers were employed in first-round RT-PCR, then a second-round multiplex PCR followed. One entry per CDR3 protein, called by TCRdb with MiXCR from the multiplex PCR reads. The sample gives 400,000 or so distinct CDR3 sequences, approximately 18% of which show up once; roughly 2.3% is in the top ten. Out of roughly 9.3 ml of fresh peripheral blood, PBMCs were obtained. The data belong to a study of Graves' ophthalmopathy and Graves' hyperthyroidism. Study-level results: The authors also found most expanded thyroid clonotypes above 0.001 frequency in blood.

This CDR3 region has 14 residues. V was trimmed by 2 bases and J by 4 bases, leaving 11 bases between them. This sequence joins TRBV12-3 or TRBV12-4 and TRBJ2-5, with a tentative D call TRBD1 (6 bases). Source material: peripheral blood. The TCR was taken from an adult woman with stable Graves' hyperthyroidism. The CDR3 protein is CASSLSGTPETQYF. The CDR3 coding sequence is TGTGCCAGCAGTTTATCCGGGACACCAGAGACCCAGTACTTC.